Below, 14 T cell receptor beta chains from the same sample are listed, as sequenced in a study of beta chain features in type 1 diabetes. No cognate antigen is known for these TCRs. Of the isolated RNA, all was reverse transcribed, and so the sequenced material was expressed TCRB transcripts. This table comes from immunoSEQ multiplex PCR, and its TCRdb copy is limited to in-frame clones, with some not included. The sample contains a few hundred thousand clones, roughly 12% of which appear only once. The study's findings and limits: A moderate, significant TCRB CDR3 shortening appeared in type 1 diabetes across four CD4+ subsets.

Sequences were obtained from naive CD4+ T cells from blood. The receptors stem from a young woman with type 1 diabetes.

This clone came up a few times. The V call is TRBV7-2, the J call TRBJ2-2; unclear D gene. The V and J ends lost 4 bases and 4 bases respectively, with 4 bases between them. The CDR3 runs 12 residues. Germline V lookup: CDR1 SGHTA, CDR2 FQGNSA. CDR3 loop: CASSSSTGELFF. Written as DNA, the CDR3 is TGTGCCAGCAGCTCGAGCACCGGGGAGCTGTTTTTT.

This clone was observed a handful of times. V gene TRBV25-1 combines with J gene TRBJ2-7; 8 bases map to TRBD2. CDR3 size: 14 residues. Germline V lookup: CDR1 MGHDK, CDR2 SYGVNS. J lost 4 bases, V lost 8 bases, and 10 bases had no gene match. CDR3 sequence (DNA): TGTGCCAGCGTCGGGAGGGGGAAGAATTACGAGCAGTACTTC. Protein sequence: CASVGRGKNYEQYF.

The chain employs TRBV7-2 and TRBJ2-5; TRBD1 might be the D (6 bases). This CDR3 comprises 16 residues. With 3 bases removed from V and 5 bases from J, the gap between germline ends came to 19 bases. The germline gives CDR1 SGHTA, CDR2 FQGNSA. This CDR3 reads CASSFGGQGNMETQYF. The DNA for the CDR3 is TGTGCCAGCAGCTTCGGTGGGCAGGGGAATATGGAGACCCAGTACTTC. Based on the CDR3 plus reference TRBV7-2 and TRBJ2-5, the full variable domain is GAGVSQSPSNKVTEKGKDVELRCDPISGHTALYWYRQSLGQGLEFLIYFQGNSAPDKSGLPSDRFSAERTGGSVSTLTIQRTQQEDSAVYLCASSFGGQGNMETQYFGPGTRLLVL.

The J gene is TRBJ2-7, the V gene TRBV5-1, with TRBD1 identical over 7 bases. With V trimmed by 7 bases and J by 6 bases, 19 bases remained unmatched. CDR1 is SGHRS, CDR2 YFSETQ, per germline. The CDR3 totals 16 residues. The CDR3 region is CASGSYSGTVILEQYF. The CDR3 nucleotides read TGCGCCAGCGGCTCGTATTCCGGGACAGTAATCCTCGAGCAGTACTTC.

This clone has a handful of counts. The chain links TRBV6-5 to TRBJ2-1; a possible D gene is TRBD2 (6 bases). Germline CDR1 MNHEY, CDR2 SVGAGI. This CDR3 is 15 amino acids long. V dropped 2 bases and J dropped 7 bases, with 15 bases sitting between them. CDR3 sequence (DNA): TGTGCCAGCAGTTACCCCACCGGGAGAGGTAATGAGCAGTTCTTC. It translates to CASSYPTGRGNEQFF.

As to this clone: The same CDR3 can be traced to other DNA sequences in this sample. The CDR3 loop is CASSASGGSTDTQYF. The CDR3 region has the DNA TGTGCCAGCAGCGCTAGCGGGGGTAGCACAGATACGCAGTATTTT. This chain links TRBV9 with TRBJ2-3, with 10 bases that match TRBD2. This CDR3 region has 15 residues. Germline-derived CDR1 and CDR2 are SGDLS and YYNGEE. Unmatched junction bases numbered 1, after V lost 3 bases and J lost 0 bases.

The rearrangement joins TRBV4-3 to TRBJ2-3, with no clear D. This CDR3 spans 15 amino acids. Between the trimmed V and J ends, which lost 1 base and 0 bases, there was a span of 8 bases. The V gene's germline CDR1 is LGHNA and CDR2 YSLEER. CDR3 nucleotide sequence: TGCGCCAGCAGCCAAGGGGCAGCTAGCACAGATACGCAGTATTTT. Its protein product is CASSQGAASTDTQYF.

This chain joins TRBV19 and TRBJ2-7, with a possible D match to TRBD1 (5 bases). Germline CDR1 is LNHDA and CDR2 is SQIVND (reference sequence). The V end was cut by 5 bases, the J end by 2 bases, with 22 bases between. This CDR3 has 17 amino acids. The CDR3 loop is CASSLVAGPLLPYEQYF. CDR3 bases: TGTGCCAGTAGTCTTGTGGCAGGGCCCCTTTTGCCCTACGAGCAGTACTTC. Using reference TRBV19 and TRBJ2-7 for the parts outside the CDR3, the full variable domain is DGGITQSPKYLFRKEGQNVTLSCEQNLNHDAMYWYRQDPGQGLRLIYYSQIVNDFQKGDIAEGYSVSREKKESFPLTVTSAQKNPTAFYLCASSLVAGPLLPYEQYFGPGTRLTVT.

This clone occurred a few times. The genes are TRBV5-1 and TRBJ1-1; 9 bases fit TRBD1. Germline V gene sequence: CDR1 SGHRS, CDR2 YFSETQ. The CDR3 sequence is 16 residues long. Trimming at V came to 4 bases and at J to 2 bases, leaving 9 bases not matched to a gene. CDR3 in DNA: TGCGCCAGCAGCCCCCTCCGGGACAGGGATAACACTGAAGCTTTCTTT. This codes for CASSPLRDRDNTEAFF.

J is TRBJ1-6 and V is TRBV7-2, with 7 bases matching TRBD1. This CDR3 is built from 14 residues. V gave up 4 bases and J gave up 6 bases; unmatched junction bases: 3. CDR1 and CDR2 from the germline V gene are SGHTA and FQGNSA. In DNA, the CDR3 is TGTGCCAGCAGCTCCGACAGGGCTAATTCACCCCTCCACTTT. As protein: CASSSDRANSPLHF.

This clone has just a few counts. The chain joins TRBV30 to TRBJ2-7; tentative D call: TRBD2 (5 bases). Trimming took 3 bases from V and 7 from J, leaving 13 bases between them. CDR1 and CDR2 from the germline V gene are GTSNPN and SVGIG (reference sequence). The CDR3 length is 12 residues. CDR3 coding DNA: TGTGCCTGGAGGTTGTCTCGGGGTGAGCAGTACTTC. It translates to CAWRLSRGEQYF.

This clone has more than one count but fewer than ten. The gene calls are TRBV9 and TRBJ2-3; D ambiguous. Trimming pared 2 bases from V and 0 bases from J, leaving 7 bases between. Germline loops: CDR1 SGDLS, CDR2 YYNGEE. The CDR3 runs to 14 residues. The CDR3 sequence is CASSVRGSTDTQYF. DNA for the CDR3: TGTGCCAGCAGCGTTCGAGGAAGCACAGATACGCAGTATTTT. The full variable domain, with the rest looked up from reference TRBV9 and TRBJ2-3, is DSGVTQTPKHLITATGQRVTLRCSPRSGDLSVYWYQQSLDQGLQFLIQYYNGEERAKGNILERFSAQQFPDLHSELNLSSLELGDSALYFCASSVRGSTDTQYFGPGTRLTVL.

This clone turned up a few times. The rearrangement uses TRBV7-2 and TRBJ2-7; possibly TRBD2 for D (5 bases). From germline, CDR1 is SGHTA and CDR2 FQGNSA. This CDR3 is built from 18 residues. V dropped 5 bases and J dropped 0 bases, with 23 bases sitting between them. The CDR3 protein is CASSEAVGGPGGSYEQYF. The DNA of the CDR3 is TGTGCCAGCAGCGAGGCGGTGGGCGGGCCCGGCGGCTCCTACGAGCAGTACTTC.

The chain uses TRBV9 and TRBJ1-2; 8 bases map to TRBD1. The CDR3 has 15 residues. CDR1 is SGDLS, CDR2 YYNGEE, per germline. With 3 bases clipped from V and 8 bases from J, the junction kept 12 bases outside the gene matches. CDR3 DNA: TGTGCCAGCAGCGCGGGACAGGAGGCTTTAGGAGGCTACACCTTC. It encodes CASSAGQEALGGYTF.